These T cell receptor beta chains were read from a single sample in a study of long-term antiretroviral therapy in people with HIV. Measured with immunoSEQ multiplex PCR; TCRdb has only the in-frame clones, and not every one. In the table there are about 25,000 clones, about 86% of which are singletons. The sequencing used unsorted PBMCs, collected 1.2 years after starting antiretroviral therapy. The receptor source for this set is a man in his fifties or sixties with HIV. Both conserved end residues are part of each CDR3. D genes are given only for firm matches. Expanded clones get a size class; other rows say once, few or many, or leave the size out.

J gene	clone size	V gene	D gene	CDR3 protein	CDR3 DNA
TRBJ1-2	few	TRBV7-9	-	CASSRGERQEETF	TGTGCCAGCAGTCGGGGGGAGCGACAAGAAGAAACCTTC
TRBJ1-5	-	TRBV28	-	CASTEVGANQPQHF	TGTGCCAGCACAGAGGTAGGTGCCAATCAGCCCCAGCATTTT
TRBJ1-2	-	TRBV30	-	CARYFKGGYTF	TGTGCCCGTTATTTTAAAGGTGGCTACACCTTC
TRBJ1-2	-	TRBV7-9	-	CASSPQSPKKDGYTF	TGTGCCAGCAGCCCCCAATCGCCCAAGAAGGACGGCTACACCTTC
TRBJ1-1	once	TRBV5-1	-	CASSETGQGPEAFF	TGCGCCAGCAGCGAGACTGGTCAGGGACCTGAAGCTTTCTTT
TRBJ2-7	-	TRBV7-9	-	CASSLAGSHEQYF	TGTGCCAGCAGCTTAGCAGGGAGCCACGAGCAGTACTTC
TRBJ2-1	-	TRBV5-6	-	CASSLLEGGINEQFF	TGTGCCAGCAGCCTTCTCGAGGGGGGGATCAATGAGCAGTTCTTC
TRBJ1-5	-	TRBV10-3	TRBD1	CATGRGQGGDQPQHF	TGTGCCACCGGGAGGGGACAGGGAGGAGATCAGCCCCAGCATTTT
TRBJ2-7	-	TRBV11-2	TRBD1	CASSEGTGTTYEQYF	TGTGCCAGCAGCGAAGGGACAGGGACTACCTACGAGCAGTACTTC
TRBJ1-1	-	TRBV7-3	TRBD1	CASSLIQGGSYNPKRAEAFF	TGTGCCAGCAGCTTAATCCAGGGGGGATCTTACAACCCCAAACGCGCTGAAGCTTTCTTT
TRBJ1-1	-	TRBV5-1	-	CASSSRQDTEAFF	TGCGCCAGCAGCTCTCGACAGGACACTGAAGCTTTCTTT
TRBJ1-5	-	TRBV28	-	CASSPGGASNQPQHF	TGTGCCAGCAGTCCCGGGGGGGCGAGCAATCAGCCCCAGCATTTT
TRBJ1-6	-	TRBV9	-	CASSEATRGSPLHF	TGTGCCAGCAGCGAAGCCACTAGGGGGTCACCCCTCCACTTT
TRBJ1-1	-	TRBV15	TRBD1	CATSRARGRERRNTEAFF	TGTGCCACCAGCAGAGCCAGGGGGCGCGAGCGAAGGAACACTGAAGCTTTCTTT
TRBJ2-3	-	TRBV14	-	CASSQAGGPDTQYF	TGTGCCAGCAGCCAAGCCGGGGGGCCCGATACGCAGTATTTT
TRBJ1-5	-	TRBV6-1	TRBD1	CATDREANQPQHF	TGTGCCACCGACAGGGAGGCAAATCAGCCCCAGCATTTT
TRBJ1-1	-	TRBV7-3	-	CASSSTRDSSEAFF	TGTGCCAGCAGCTCCACCAGAGACAGTTCTGAAGCTTTCTTT
TRBJ2-5	-	TRBV28	TRBD1	CASTPPYRDREEETQYF	TGTGCCAGCACCCCCCCTTACCGGGACAGGGAGGAAGAGACCCAGTACTTC
TRBJ1-4	once	TRBV4-2	-	CASSQAGGKDEKLFF	TGTGCCAGCAGCCAAGCGGGAGGGAAGGATGAAAAACTGTTTTTT
TRBJ2-7	once	TRBV7-3	-	CASSLGPEAGSEQYF	TGTGCCAGCAGCTTAGGGCCCGAGGCGGGCAGCGAGCAGTACTTC
TRBJ1-3	-	TRBV5-5	-	CASSLGAGGSGNTIYF	TGTGCCAGCAGCCTCGGAGCCGGGGGATCTGGAAACACCATATATTTT
TRBJ1-2	-	TRBV5-6	-	CASSLGQRPYGYTF	TGTGCCAGCAGCTTGGGGCAGCGACCCTATGGCTACACCTTC
TRBJ2-7	-	TRBV7-9	TRBD1	CASSPGQSYEQYF	TGTGCCAGCAGCCCGGGACAGTCCTACGAGCAGTACTTC
TRBJ2-3	-	TRBV5-4	TRBD2	CASRTGTSPTDTQYF	TGTGCCAGCAGGACGGGGACTAGTCCCACAGATACGCAGTATTTT
TRBJ1-1	-	TRBV2	TRBD1	CASSEEGRGLPMAFF	TGTGCCAGCAGTGAGGAGGGCAGGGGGCTCCCGATGGCTTTCTTT
TRBJ2-3	-	TRBV5-8	-	CASSRGLITDTQYF	TGTGCCAGCAGCCGAGGGTTGATCACAGATACGCAGTATTTT
TRBJ2-7	-	TRBV10-3	-	CAISESTVQTYEQYF	TGTGCCATCAGTGAGTCAACAGTACAAACCTACGAGCAGTACTTC
TRBJ1-1	-	TRBV2	-	CASTLLNTEAFF	TGTGCCAGCACCCTGCTGAACACTGAAGCTTTCTTT
TRBJ1-2	-	TRBV6-1	TRBD1	CASSRTGGSYGYTF	TGTGCCAGCAGTCGGACAGGGGGTTCCTATGGCTACACCTTC
TRBJ2-7	-	TRBV11-3	-	CASSLVFVHRAYEQYF	TGTGCCAGCAGCTTAGTCTTCGTCCACAGGGCCTACGAGCAGTACTTC
TRBJ1-5	-	TRBV19	-	CASSQTEYYSNQPQHF	TGTGCCAGTAGTCAAACGGAATATTATAGCAATCAGCCCCAGCATTTT
TRBJ2-4	-	TRBV27	-	CASSLFRTTGIEYF	TGTGCCAGCAGTTTATTTAGGACCACAGGGATAGAGTACTTC
TRBJ2-7	few	TRBV13	TRBD1	CASSPQGEVYEQYF	TGTGCCAGCAGCCCACAGGGGGAAGTATACGAGCAGTACTTC
TRBJ2-1	-	TRBV9	-	CASSTGTRYNEQFF	TGTGCCAGCAGCACCGGGACTCGCTACAATGAGCAGTTCTTC
TRBJ1-2	few	TRBV7-8	TRBD1	CASSSPDRDYGYTF	TGTGCCAGCAGCTCCCCGGACAGGGACTATGGCTACACCTTC
TRBJ2-7	-	TRBV10-2	-	CASSGDSYEQYF	TGCGCCAGCAGCGGGGATTCCTACGAGCAGTACTTC
TRBJ1-1	-	TRBV28	-	CASSLLGPNTEAFF	TGTGCCAGCAGTTTATTAGGGCCGAACACTGAAGCTTTCTTT